Here is one T cell receptor beta chain with its context. Its antigen remains unknown. Unique molecular identifiers were built into the TCRbeta library. Using its own MiXCR run on the PCR reads, TCRdb lists one record per CDR3 protein. The sample lists some 80,000 distinct CDR3 sequences, 15% to 20% occurring once. The data derive from a study of T-cell reconstitution after alpha-beta-depleted transplantation in children. Findings and caveats of the study: A year post-transplant, T-cell counts and diversity derived mostly from newly produced T cells.

V lost 3 bases and J lost 4, with 11 bases in between. Germline values: CDR1 SGHRS, CDR2 YFSETQ. CDR3 length: 13 amino acids. The chain is built from TRBV5-1 and TRBJ2-7, with D tentatively TRBD2 (6 bases). The specimen was PBMCs, mostly from graft donor cells, collected 360 days after TCRalphabeta/CD19-depleted stem cell transplant. This clonotype was obtained from a male patient between 2 and 10 years old who had a stem cell transplant for acute lymphoblastic leukemia, so the T cells may come from the graft donor. The chain's CDR3 is CASSSGGFYEQYF. DNA for the CDR3: TGCGCCAGCAGCTCCGGAGGGTTTTACGAGCAGTACTTC.